These T cell receptor beta chains were read from a single sample in a study of T cell responses to AZD1222 COVID-19 vaccine. Profiled with immunoSEQ multiplex PCR; TCRdb holds only in-frame clones, not every one. The sample comprises about 130,000 clones, 93% of which are singletons, and 3.1% rests with the top ten. The specimen comprised peripheral blood, sampled on day 0 of AZD1222 vaccination. These TCRs come from an adult in good health. Each CDR3 is given with its conserved first and last residue. D genes are given only for firm matches. Not all rows give a size; the values are once, few, many and, for expanded clones, a class.

TRBJ1-4,NA,NA,TRBV18,TGTGCCAGCTCACCTCCAGGGGCAACTAATGAAAAACTGTTTTTT,CASSPPGATNEKLFF
TRBJ1-2,NA,NA,TRBV10-3,TGTGCCATCAGTGAGTCGACCCTCTATGGCTACACCTTC,CAISESTLYGYTF
TRBJ2-1,NA,NA,TRBV5-1,TGCGCCAGCGAATCCCTAGCAGGTAATAATGAGCAGTTCTTC,CASESLAGNNEQFF
TRBJ2-7,TRBD2,NA,TRBV6-6,TGTGCCAGCAGTCCACGGACTAGCGGGAGCTACGAGCAGTACTTC,CASSPRTSGSYEQYF
TRBJ2-3,TRBD2,NA,TRBV24-1,TGTGCCACCGGGGGGGGAAGCAGGGATACGCAGTATTTT,CATGGGSRDTQYF
TRBJ1-2,NA,NA,TRBV25-1,TGTGCCAGCAGTGATCCAGGGAGCTATGGCTACACCTTC,CASSDPGSYGYTF
TRBJ2-7,TRBD2,NA,TRBV7-3,TGTGCCAGCAGCTCCGGGACTAGCGGAGAGCAGTACTTC,CASSSGTSGEQYF
TRBJ2-2,TRBD2,NA,TRBV3-1/TRBV3-2,TGTGCCAGCAGCGGACGACCGATTCCGGGACTAGCGGGAGGGCCGAACACCGGGGAGCTGTTTTTT,CASSGRPIPGLAGGPNTGELFF
TRBJ1-4,NA,NA,TRBV28,TGTGCCAGCAGCCCCCTCACGGCGGTAAATGAAAAACTGTTTTTT,CASSPLTAVNEKLFF
TRBJ1-5,NA,NA,TRBV19,TGTGCCAGTAGTACGACGTCCCAGGCGGTTCAGCCCCAGCATTTT,CASSTTSQAVQPQHF
TRBJ1-3,TRBD1,NA,TRBV4-3,TGCGCCAGCAGCCCGCGGAGGGACAGGGGAACTAGTACCTTCTCTGGAAACACCATATATTTT,CASSPRRDRGTSTFSGNTIYF
TRBJ2-2,NA,NA,TRBV27,TGTGCCAGCAGGACGATAACCGGGGAGCTGTTTTTT,CASRTITGELFF
TRBJ1-1,NA,once,TRBV15,TGTGCCACCAGCAGAGTTGGGGGGTGGATGATGAACACTGAAGCTTTCTTT,CATSRVGGWMMNTEAFF
TRBJ1-2,NA,NA,TRBV5-1,TGCGCCAGCAGCTTAGGACAAACTAGTAACTATGGCTACACCTTC,CASSLGQTSNYGYTF
TRBJ1-1,NA,NA,TRBV11-2,TGTGCCAGCAGCTTAAGACTGAACACTGAAGCTTTCTTT,CASSLRLNTEAFF
TRBJ1-5,NA,NA,TRBV28,TGTGCCAGCACCTCGGACGGGAGGTATAGCAATCAGCCCCAGCATTTT,CASTSDGRYSNQPQHF
TRBJ1-6,NA,NA,TRBV2,TGTGCCAGCAGTGCCTCAGGCGGGAATTCACCCCTCCACTTT,CASSASGGNSPLHF
TRBJ1-4,NA,NA,TRBV9,TGTGCCAGCAGCGCCGCAGGGGTGAATGAAAAACTGTTTTTT,CASSAAGVNEKLFF
TRBJ1-1,NA,NA,TRBV9,TGTGCCAGCAGCGTAGATTGGGGAAACACTGAAGCTTTCTTT,CASSVDWGNTEAFF
TRBJ2-7,NA,NA,TRBV6-5,TGTGCCAGCAGGACTTCCGGGGCCCTCTACGAGCAGTACTTC,CASRTSGALYEQYF
TRBJ2-1,NA,NA,TRBV20-1,TGCAGTGCTAGAGGCGGGACCTCGCAGTTCTTC,CSARGGTSQFF
TRBJ2-1,TRBD2,few,TRBV3-1/TRBV3-2,TGTGCCAGCAGCCAACTAGGGACTATCCAGTTCTTC,CASSQLGTIQFF
TRBJ1-3,TRBD1,NA,TRBV6-6,TGTGCCAGCAGTCCTCGGACAGGGCCAGGAAACACCATATATTTT,CASSPRTGPGNTIYF
TRBJ2-5,TRBD1,NA,TRBV19,TGTGCCAGTAGTACCGGGACAGGTGAGGAGACCCAGTACTTC,CASSTGTGEETQYF
TRBJ1-1,NA,NA,TRBV9,TGTGCCAGCAGCCAATTAGGGATGAACACTGAAGCTTTCTTT,CASSQLGMNTEAFF
TRBJ2-1,TRBD2,NA,TRBV9,TGTGCCAGCAGCGCTAACCGCTGGACTAGCGGGAGTAGGAATGAGCAGTTCTTC,CASSANRWTSGSRNEQFF
TRBJ1-5,NA,NA,TRBV10-3,TGTGCCATCAGTGGGACCGATCAGCCCCAGCATTTT,CAISGTDQPQHF
TRBJ1-5,NA,NA,TRBV7-8,TGTGCCAGCAGCTTACGGCAAAACCTGGAGGAGCCCCAGCATTTT,CASSLRQNLEEPQHF
TRBJ2-7,NA,NA,TRBV5-6,TGTGCCAGCAGCTTAACTAGGAACAGACTAACTTCCTACGAGCAGTACTTC,CASSLTRNRLTSYEQYF
TRBJ2-1,NA,NA,TRBV5-4,TGTGCCAGCAGCTTGCGGGGTTCCGGATTCAATGAGCAGTTCTTC,CASSLRGSGFNEQFF
TRBJ1-1,TRBD1,NA,TRBV7-3,TGTGCCAGCAGATTGACAGGGGGCCGGAGCACTGAAGCTTTCTTT,CASRLTGGRSTEAFF
TRBJ2-2,NA,NA,TRBV30,TGTGCCTGGAGTGTACTGGGGGTACGGACCGGGGAGCTGTTTTTT,CAWSVLGVRTGELFF
TRBJ1-6,NA,NA,TRBV27,TGTGCCAGCAGTTTCTACGGGGGAAATTCACCCCTCCACTTT,CASSFYGGNSPLHF
TRBJ1-4,NA,NA,TRBV5-6,TGTGCCAGCAGCTCGTTCGACGGGGGAGTCGAAAAACTGTTTTTT,CASSSFDGGVEKLFF
TRBJ2-1,NA,NA,TRBV7-6,TGTGCCAGCAGCTTAGTTATCGGTGGGAGGGGGAAATACAATGAGCAGTTCTTC,CASSLVIGGRGKYNEQFF